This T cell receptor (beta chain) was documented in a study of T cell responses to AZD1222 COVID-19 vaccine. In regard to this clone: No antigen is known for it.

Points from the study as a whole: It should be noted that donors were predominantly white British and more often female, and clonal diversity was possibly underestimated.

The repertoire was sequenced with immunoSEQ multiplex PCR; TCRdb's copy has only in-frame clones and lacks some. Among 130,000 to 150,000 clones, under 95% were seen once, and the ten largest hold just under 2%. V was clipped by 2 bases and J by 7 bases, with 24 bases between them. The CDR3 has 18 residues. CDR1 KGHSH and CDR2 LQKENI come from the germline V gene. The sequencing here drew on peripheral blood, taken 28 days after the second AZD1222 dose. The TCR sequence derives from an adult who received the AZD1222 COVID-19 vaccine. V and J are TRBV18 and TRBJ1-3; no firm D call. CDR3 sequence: CASSPIESGIGPSNTIYF. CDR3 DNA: TGTGCCAGCTCACCAATCGAATCGGGGATCGGACCTTCCAACACCATATATTTT.